This T cell receptor beta chain derives from a study of human T cells and chemical hapten exposure. About the study: Patients having alopecia areata, totalis or universalis were mostly female. Study-wide results and limits: Positively correlated with patch test score were the counts of PT1 expanded TCRs. No shift was seen in TCRs above 1 in 1000 frequency with DPC sensitization.

For this clonotype: Its antigen is still unknown.

One entry per CDR3 protein, called by TCRdb with MiXCR from the RACE reads. The table has approximately 57,000 distinct CDR3 sequences, 9.5% to 10% seen once; the top ten hold around 10%. Time point here: pre-sensitization, week 0. Treatment defined: therapeutic diphenylcyclopropenone sensitization with weekly scalp DPC. CDR3 length equals 16 residues. The germline V and J ends were trimmed by 3 bases and 2 bases, with 15 bases remaining between them. Germline CDR1 is SGHAT and CDR2 is FQNNGV. The chain recombines TRBV11-2 with TRBJ2-3; a weak D match, TRBD2 (6 bases). The receptor was isolated from a man aged 35-49 years with alopecia areata. Some clones in this sample may be carry-over from other donors' samples. The sequences come from whole blood, collected in connection with sensitization to the hapten diphenylcyclopropenone (DPC). The CDR3 protein is CASSFRVAGFTDTQYF. The DNA for the CDR3 is TGTGCCAGCAGCTTCCGGGTCGCGGGGTTCACAGATACGCAGTATTTT.